What follows is one T cell receptor beta chain and its context. Mismatch with germline at one junction end may stem from a read error. The CDR3 is 15 residues long. Germline V gene lookup returns CDR1 SSHAT and CDR2 FNYEAQ (reference sequence). Sequencing was performed with immunoSEQ multiplex PCR; in TCRdb, only in-frame clones are kept and a portion is missing. The repertoire holds tens of thousands of clones, with roughly 77% as singletons. These data belong to a study of cytotoxic CD8 clonotypes in ibrutinib-treated CLL. The sample was PBMCs, taken after 12 months of ibrutinib treatment. The genes are TRBV7-7 and TRBJ2-5; the match to TRBD2 covers 8 bases. This TCR derives from a human donor with chronic lymphocytic leukemia. CDR3 amino acids: CASSLTGGAQETQYF. DNA for the CDR3: TGTGCTAGCAGCTTGACGGGGGGGGCCCAAGAGACCCAGTACTTC.